This section outlines one TCR beta chain sequence together with its context. The antigen is unknown. The source of the sample is a study of T cells in Graves' hyperthyroidism and ophthalmopathy. Study results and limitations: Expanded thyroid clonotypes (above 0.001) were mostly also found in blood. Progression to ophthalmopathy was predicted a median of 6.5 months early.

Patients aged 18 to 65 with hyperthyroidism were newly diagnosed, with duration under 2 months. The study based diagnoses on clinical symptoms, serum thyroxine and TRAb, thyroid ultrasound and orbital computed tomography. Unmatched junction bases numbered 7, after V lost 0 bases and J lost 4 bases. The germline V gene encodes CDR1 LGHNA and CDR2 YNFKEQ. The CDR3 has 16 residues. Researchers took RNA transcripts and amplified the TCR beta CDR3 regions from them. The HTBI set primed first-round TCR CDR3 RT-PCR. TCRdb fed the multiplex PCR reads into MiXCR, producing one record per CDR3 protein. The repertoire consists of hundreds of thousands of distinct CDR3 sequences, with 35% to 55% occurring once and the leading ten covering 8.2%.

The sample comprised peripheral blood or thyroid tissue (not recorded which). The rearrangement joins TRBV4-2 to TRBJ2-7, with 9 bases identical to TRBD1. This TCR derives from a woman in her late teens or twenties with Graves' hyperthyroidism. The CDR3 DNA follows: TGTGCCAGCAGCCAAGACCGCGGGACAGGGACGTACGAGCAGTACTTC. It is translated as CASSQDRGTGTYEQYF.